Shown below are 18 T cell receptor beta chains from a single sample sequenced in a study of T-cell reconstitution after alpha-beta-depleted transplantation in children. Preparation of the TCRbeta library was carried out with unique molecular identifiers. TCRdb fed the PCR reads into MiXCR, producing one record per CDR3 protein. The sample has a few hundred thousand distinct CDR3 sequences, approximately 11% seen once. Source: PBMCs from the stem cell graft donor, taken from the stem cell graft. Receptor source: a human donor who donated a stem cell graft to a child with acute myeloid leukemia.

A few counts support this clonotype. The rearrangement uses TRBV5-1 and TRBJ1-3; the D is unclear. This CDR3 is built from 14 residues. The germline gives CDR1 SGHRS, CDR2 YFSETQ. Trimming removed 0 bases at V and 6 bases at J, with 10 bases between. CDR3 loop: CASSLGQVENTIYF. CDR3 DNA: TGCGCCAGCAGCTTGGGGCAGGTTGAAAACACCATATATTTT.

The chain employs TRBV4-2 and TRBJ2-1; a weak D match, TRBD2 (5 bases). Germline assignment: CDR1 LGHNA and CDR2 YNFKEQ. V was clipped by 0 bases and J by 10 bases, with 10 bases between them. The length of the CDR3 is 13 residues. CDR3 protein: CASSQDRRPEQFF. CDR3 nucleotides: TGTGCCAGCAGCCAAGATAGGAGGCCCGAGCAGTTCTTC.

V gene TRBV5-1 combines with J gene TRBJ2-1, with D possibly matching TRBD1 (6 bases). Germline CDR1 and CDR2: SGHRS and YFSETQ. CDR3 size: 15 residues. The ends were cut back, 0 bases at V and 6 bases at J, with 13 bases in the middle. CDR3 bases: TGCGCCAGCAGCTTGGGGGGGAACAGGGTCAATGAGCAGTTCTTC. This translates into CASSLGGNRVNEQFF.

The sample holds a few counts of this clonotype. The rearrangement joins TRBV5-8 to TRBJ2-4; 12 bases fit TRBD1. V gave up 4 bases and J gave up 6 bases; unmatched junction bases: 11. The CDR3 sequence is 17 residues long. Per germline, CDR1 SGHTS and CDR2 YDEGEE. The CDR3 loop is CASSGGTGGFSLNIQYF. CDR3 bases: TGTGCCAGCAGCGGTGGGACAGGGGGCTTTTCCTTAAACATTCAGTACTTC.

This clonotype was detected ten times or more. CDR3 sequence (DNA): TGCGCCAGCAGCTTTGGGACACCAGGGGCCAACGTCCTGACTTTC. Translation: CASSFGTPGANVLTF. The rearrangement joins TRBV5-1 to TRBJ2-6; D might be TRBD1 (6 bases). The germline CDR1 and CDR2 sequences are SGHRS and YFSETQ. V was clipped by 2 bases and J by 4 bases, with 10 bases between them. This CDR3 comprises 15 residues.

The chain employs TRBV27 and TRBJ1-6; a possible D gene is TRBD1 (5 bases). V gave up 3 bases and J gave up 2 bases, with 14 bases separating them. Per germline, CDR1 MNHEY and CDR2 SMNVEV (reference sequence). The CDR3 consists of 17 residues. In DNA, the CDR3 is TGTGCCAGCAGTTTCTCGATGGGCAGGGCCTATAATTCACCCCTCCACTTT. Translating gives CASSFSMGRAYNSPLHF.

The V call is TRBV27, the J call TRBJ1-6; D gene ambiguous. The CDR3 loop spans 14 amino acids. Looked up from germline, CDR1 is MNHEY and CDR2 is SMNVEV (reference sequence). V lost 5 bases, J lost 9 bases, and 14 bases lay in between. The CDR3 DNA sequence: TGTGCCAGCAGTGGATCTGGGTTTAGTTCACCCCTCCACTTT. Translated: CASSGSGFSSPLHF.

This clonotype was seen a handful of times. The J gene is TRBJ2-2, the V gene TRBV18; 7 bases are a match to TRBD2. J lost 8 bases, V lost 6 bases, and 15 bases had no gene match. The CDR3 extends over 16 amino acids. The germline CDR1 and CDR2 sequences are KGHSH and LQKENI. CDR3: CASSVPGLYTGGELFF. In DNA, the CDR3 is TGTGCCAGCTCCGTTCCGGGACTATACACTGGTGGGGAGCTGTTTTTT.

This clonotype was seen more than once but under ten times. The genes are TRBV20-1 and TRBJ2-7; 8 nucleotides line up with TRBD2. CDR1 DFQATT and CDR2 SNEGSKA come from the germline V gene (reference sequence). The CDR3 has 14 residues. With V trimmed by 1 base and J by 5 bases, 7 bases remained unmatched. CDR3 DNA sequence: TGCAGTGCTAGAGGCGTAGCGGGAAGGAACGAGCAGTACTTC. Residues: CSARGVAGRNEQYF.

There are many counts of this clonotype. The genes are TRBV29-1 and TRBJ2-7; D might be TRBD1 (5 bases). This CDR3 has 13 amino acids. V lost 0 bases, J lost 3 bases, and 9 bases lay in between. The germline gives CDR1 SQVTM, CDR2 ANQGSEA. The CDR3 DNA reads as TGCAGCGTTGAAGAAGCAGACAGCTACGAGCAGTACTTC. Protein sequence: CSVEEADSYEQYF.

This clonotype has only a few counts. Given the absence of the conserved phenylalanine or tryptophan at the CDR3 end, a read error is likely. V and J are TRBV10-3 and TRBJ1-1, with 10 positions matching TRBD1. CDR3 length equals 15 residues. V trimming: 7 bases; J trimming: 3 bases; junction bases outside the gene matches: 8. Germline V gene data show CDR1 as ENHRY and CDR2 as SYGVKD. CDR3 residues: CAITTGQGRDTEAFL. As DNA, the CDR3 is TGTGCCATCACCACGGGACAGGGGAGGGACACTGAAGCTTTCCTT.

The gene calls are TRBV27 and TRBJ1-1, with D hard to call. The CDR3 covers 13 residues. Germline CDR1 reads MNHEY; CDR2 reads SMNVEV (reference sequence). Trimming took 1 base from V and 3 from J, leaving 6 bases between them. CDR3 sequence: CASSLWADTEAFF. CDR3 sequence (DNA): TGTGCCAGCAGTTTATGGGCAGACACTGAAGCTTTCTTT.

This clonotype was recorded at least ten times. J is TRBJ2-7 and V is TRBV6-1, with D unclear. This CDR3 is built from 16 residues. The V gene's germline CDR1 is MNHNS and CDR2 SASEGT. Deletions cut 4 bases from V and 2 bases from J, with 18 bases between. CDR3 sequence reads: CASSGLGKSYTYEQYF. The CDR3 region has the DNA TGTGCCAGCAGTGGACTTGGGAAGAGTTACACCTACGAGCAGTACTTC.

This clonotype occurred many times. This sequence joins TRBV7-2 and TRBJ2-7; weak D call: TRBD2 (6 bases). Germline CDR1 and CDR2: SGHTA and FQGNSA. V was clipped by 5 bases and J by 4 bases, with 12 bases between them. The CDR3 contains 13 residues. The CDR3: CASSRSGEYEQYF. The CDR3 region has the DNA TGTGCCAGCAGCCGGTCGGGGGAATACGAGCAGTACTTC.

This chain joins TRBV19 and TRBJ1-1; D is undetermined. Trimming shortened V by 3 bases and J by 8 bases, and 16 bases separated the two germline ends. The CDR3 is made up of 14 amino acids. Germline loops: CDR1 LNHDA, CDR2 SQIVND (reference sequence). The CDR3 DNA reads TGTGCCAGTAGTATCCGATCCTTAGGGAGAGAAGCTTTCTTT. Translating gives CASSIRSLGREAFF.

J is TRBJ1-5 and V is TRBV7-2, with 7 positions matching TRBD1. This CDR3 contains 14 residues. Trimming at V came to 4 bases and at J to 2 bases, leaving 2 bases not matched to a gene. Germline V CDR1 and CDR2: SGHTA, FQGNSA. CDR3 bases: TGTGCCAGCAGCTACGACAGGGGCAATCAGCCCCAGCATTTT. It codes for CASSYDRGNQPQHF.

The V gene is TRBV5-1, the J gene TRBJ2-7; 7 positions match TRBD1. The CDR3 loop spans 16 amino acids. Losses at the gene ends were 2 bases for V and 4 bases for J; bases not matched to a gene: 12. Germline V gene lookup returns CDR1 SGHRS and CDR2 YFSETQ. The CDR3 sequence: CASSFPRDSALYEQYF. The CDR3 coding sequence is TGCGCCAGCAGCTTTCCGAGGGACAGCGCCCTATACGAGCAGTACTTC.

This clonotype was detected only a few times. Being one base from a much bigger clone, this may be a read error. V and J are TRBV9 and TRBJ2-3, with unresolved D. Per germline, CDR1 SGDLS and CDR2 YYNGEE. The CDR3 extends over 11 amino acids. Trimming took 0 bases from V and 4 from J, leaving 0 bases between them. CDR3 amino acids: CASSVADTQYF. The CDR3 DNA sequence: TGTGCCAGCAGCGTAGCAGATACGCAGTATTTT.